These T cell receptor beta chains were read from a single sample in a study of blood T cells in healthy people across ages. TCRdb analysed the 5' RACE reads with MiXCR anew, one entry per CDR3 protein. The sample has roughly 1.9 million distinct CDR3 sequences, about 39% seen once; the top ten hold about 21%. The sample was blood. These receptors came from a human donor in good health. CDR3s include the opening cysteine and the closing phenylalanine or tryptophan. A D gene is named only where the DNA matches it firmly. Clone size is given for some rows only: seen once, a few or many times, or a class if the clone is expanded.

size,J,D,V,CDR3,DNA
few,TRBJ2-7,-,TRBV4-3,CASSQENTRVPYEQYF,TGCGCCAGCAGCCAAGAGAACACCAGGGTGCCCTACGAGCAGTACTTC
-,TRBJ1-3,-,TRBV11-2,CASSLDKGNSGNTIYF,TGTGCCAGCAGCTTAGATAAAGGCAACTCTGGAAACACCATATATTTT
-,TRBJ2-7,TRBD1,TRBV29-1,CSVSTTGGGYEQYF,TGCAGCGTCAGCACTACAGGGGGCGGCTACGAGCAGTACTTC
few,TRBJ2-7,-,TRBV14,CASSLGARYYEQYF,TGTGCCAGCAGCTTGGGGGCTAGATACTACGAGCAGTACTTC
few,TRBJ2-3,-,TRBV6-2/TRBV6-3,CASSYPPGNTQYF,TGTGCCAGCAGTTACCCTCCTGGAAATACGCAGTATTTT
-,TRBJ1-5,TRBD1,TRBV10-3,CAISESHRGLYGQPQHF,TGTGCCATCAGTGAGTCCCACAGGGGGCTTTATGGTCAGCCCCAGCATTTT
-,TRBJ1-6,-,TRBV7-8,CASSLATSDGNSPLHF,TGTGCCAGCAGCTTAGCCACTTCGGACGGAAATTCACCCCTCCACTTT
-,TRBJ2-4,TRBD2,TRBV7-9,CASSLGEGIAKNIQYF,TGTGCCAGCAGCTTAGGGGAGGGAATAGCCAAAAACATTCAGTACTTC
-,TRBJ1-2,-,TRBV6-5,CASSYGDKWNTPDYTF,TGTGCCAGCAGTTATGGGGACAAATGGAACACGCCTGACTACACCTTC
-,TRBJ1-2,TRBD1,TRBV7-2,CASSLDGGTGAYGYTF,TGTGCCAGCAGCTTAGACGGGGGGACAGGGGCCTATGGCTACACCTTC
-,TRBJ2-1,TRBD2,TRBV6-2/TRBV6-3,CASSYLAGGSYNEQFF,TGTGCCAGCAGTTACTTGGCGGGGGGATCCTACAATGAGCAGTTCTTC
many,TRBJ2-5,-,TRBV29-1,CSVQTAQETQYF,TGCAGCGTGCAGACAGCACAAGAGACCCAGTACTTC
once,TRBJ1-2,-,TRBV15,CATSRGHGSNYGYTF,TGTGCCACCAGCAGAGGACACGGATCTAACTATGGCTACACCTTC
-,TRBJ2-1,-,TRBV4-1,CASSQQEGGRYNEQFF,TGCGCCAGCAGCCAGCAGGAGGGGGGGCGTTACAATGAGCAGTTCTTC
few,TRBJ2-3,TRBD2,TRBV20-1,CSARDFPSGSTDTQYF,TGCAGTGCTAGAGATTTTCCTAGCGGAAGCACAGATACGCAGTATTTT
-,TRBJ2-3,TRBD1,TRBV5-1,CASSTGDPSTDTRYF,TGCGCCAGCAGCACAGGGGACCCAAGCACGGATACGCGGTATTTT
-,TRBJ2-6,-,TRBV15,CATSRETGADVLTF,TGTGCCACCAGCAGAGAAACTGGGGCCGACGTCCTGACTTTC
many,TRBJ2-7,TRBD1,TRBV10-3,CAIKGTDYEQYF,TGTGCCATCAAAGGGACAGACTACGAGCAGTACTTC
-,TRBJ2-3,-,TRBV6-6,CASRAGQVADTQYF,TGTGCCAGCAGAGCGGGACAGGTCGCAGATACGCAGTATTTT
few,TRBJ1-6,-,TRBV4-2,CASSHLDSEDNSPLHF,TGTGCCAGCAGCCATCTGGACAGTGAAGATAATTCACCCCTCCACTTT
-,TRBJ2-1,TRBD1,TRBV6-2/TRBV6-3,CASSHLGQNSYNEQFF,TGTGCCAGCAGTCACCTGGGACAGAACTCCTACAATGAGCAGTTCTTC
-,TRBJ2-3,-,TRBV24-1,CATSGQTDTQYF,TGTGCCACCAGTGGACAGACAGATACGCAGTATTTT
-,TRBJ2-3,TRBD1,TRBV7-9,CASSLPGTDADTQYF,TGTGCCAGCAGCTTACCCGGGACAGACGCAGATACGCAGTATTTT
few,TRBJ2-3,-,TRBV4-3,CASSPRPGIGDTQYF,TGCGCCAGCAGCCCCCGACCCGGGATTGGAGATACGCAGTATTTT